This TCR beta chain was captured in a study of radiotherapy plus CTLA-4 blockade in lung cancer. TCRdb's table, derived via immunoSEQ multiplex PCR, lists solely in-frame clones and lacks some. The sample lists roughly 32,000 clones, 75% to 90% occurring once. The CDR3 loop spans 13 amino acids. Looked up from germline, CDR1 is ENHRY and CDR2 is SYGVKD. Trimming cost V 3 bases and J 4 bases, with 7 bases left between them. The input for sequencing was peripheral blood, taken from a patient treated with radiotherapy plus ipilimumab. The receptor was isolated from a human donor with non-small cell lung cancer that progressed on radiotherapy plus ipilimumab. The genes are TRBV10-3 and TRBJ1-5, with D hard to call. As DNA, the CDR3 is TGTGCCATCAGTGAAGCGGGAAATCAGCCCCAGCATTTT. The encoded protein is CAISEAGNQPQHF.